These 18 T cell receptor beta chains share one sample of origin, sequenced in a study of T cell clonotyping in hematopoietic cell transplantation. Only in-frame clones appear in the TCRdb table, and some are missing; sequencing was by immunoSEQ multiplex PCR. The sample includes a few thousand clones, roughly 68% of them seen just once. Here the sequenced sample was PBMCs, taken 180 days after allogeneic stem cell transplant. All receptors come from a male patient aged 45-60 years who had an allogeneic stem cell transplant from an unrelated donor, so the T cells may come from the graft donor. Some clones in this sample may be carry-over from other donors' samples.

The chain is built from TRBV30 and TRBJ1-5; weak D call: TRBD1 (6 bases). The germline V and J ends were trimmed by 0 bases and 7 bases, with 10 bases remaining between them. Germline V lookup: CDR1 GTSNPN, CDR2 SVGIG (reference sequence). This CDR3 region has 13 residues. DNA for the CDR3: TGTGCCTGGAGTGTGAGGGGGTTCCAGCCCCAGCATTTT. Translation: CAWSVRGFQPQHF.

V gene TRBV19 combines with J gene TRBJ2-7; tentatively, D is TRBD2 (5 bases). V dropped 5 bases and J dropped 9 bases, with 17 bases sitting between them. There are 13 residues in the CDR3. Germline V gene sequence: CDR1 LNHDA, CDR2 SQIVND (reference sequence). The chain's CDR3 is CASSLTPYEGQYF. The CDR3, as DNA: TGTGCCAGTAGTCTAACCCCCTACGAGGGGCAGTACTTC.

By share, this clone ranks as medium-sized. The gene calls are TRBV9 and TRBJ2-2; D gene ambiguous. The CDR3 spans 15 residues. V was trimmed by 0 bases and J by 7 bases, leaving 13 bases between them. Germline V gene data show CDR1 as SGDLS and CDR2 as YYNGEE. The CDR3 bases are TGTGCCAGCAGCGTAGCCCCCCAGGCCTACGGGGAGCTGTTTTTT. Its translation is CASSVAPQAYGELFF.

The chain is built from TRBV5-8 and TRBJ2-5, with TRBD1 identical over 7 bases. This CDR3 spans 15 amino acids. In germline, CDR1 is SGHTS, CDR2 YDEGEE. V was pared by 4 bases and J by 2 bases, with 8 bases of the junction left unmatched. The CDR3 nucleotides are TGTGCCAGCAGCGCAACCGGGACAGCGCAAGAGACCCAGTACTTC. Translating it yields CASSATGTAQETQYF.

By its share, this clone is large. In DNA, the CDR3 is TGTGCCAGCATCTTCCCGGCCGGTAACTATGGCTACACCTTC. Translating it yields CASIFPAGNYGYTF. The chain couples TRBV7-2 to TRBJ1-2; D ambiguous. The CDR3 loop spans 14 amino acids. Trimming shortened V by 7 bases and J by 1 base, and 13 bases separated the two germline ends. CDR1 and CDR2 (germline): SGHTA, FQGNSA. Drawing the rest from reference TRBV7-2 and TRBJ1-2, the complete variable domain is GAGVSQSPSNKVTEKGKDVELRCDPISGHTALYWYRQSLGQGLEFLIYFQGNSAPDKSGLPSDRFSAERTGGSVSTLTIQRTQQEDSAVYLCASIFPAGNYGYTFGSGTRLTVV.

The gene calls are TRBV27 and TRBJ2-5, with 7 bases fitting TRBD1. The CDR3 is 13 amino acids. V lost 5 bases to trimming and J lost 5 bases; unmatched junction nucleotides: 5. Germline CDR1 MNHEY, CDR2 SMNVEV (reference sequence). CDR3 sequence: CASSRVQGETQYF. The CDR3 DNA reads TGTGCCAGCAGTCGAGTACAGGGGGAGACCCAGTACTTC.

The chain carries TRBV28 and TRBJ2-7, with TRBD1 matching 8 bases. From germline, CDR1 is MDHEN and CDR2 SYDVKM. The CDR3 totals 14 residues. After removal of 5 bases from V and 3 bases from J, the junction contained 6 bases not matched to a gene. In nucleotides, the CDR3 is TGTGCCAGCAGTGCCGGGACAGGCCTCTACGAGCAGTACTTC. This encodes CASSAGTGLYEQYF.

The chain is built from TRBV7-2 and TRBJ2-7; TRBD2 aligns across 10 bases. Germline V lookup: CDR1 SGHTA, CDR2 FQGNSA. The CDR3 runs 13 residues. The V and J ends lost 6 bases and 5 bases, in that order; junction bases with no gene match: 4. The chain's CDR3 is CASRASGSDEQYF. In DNA, the CDR3 is TGTGCCAGCAGGGCTAGCGGGAGCGACGAGCAGTACTTC.

The genes are TRBV6-5 and TRBJ2-2; the D call may be TRBD1 or TRBD2 (5 bases each). CDR1 is MNHEY and CDR2 is SVGAGI in the germline V gene. CDR3 length equals 15 residues. Trimming took off 7 bases at V and 7 bases at J, with 19 bases between the two ends. CDR3: CASKVPWPGGGELFF. The CDR3 DNA reads TGTGCCAGCAAGGTTCCGTGGCCTGGGGGCGGGGAGCTGTTTTTT.

The V gene is TRBV19, the J gene TRBJ2-1; the D is unclear. There are 13 residues in the CDR3. Germline V lookup: CDR1 LNHDA, CDR2 SQIVND (reference sequence). V was trimmed by 0 bases and J by 13 bases, leaving 13 bases between them. The CDR3 loop is CASSIDLPGHQFF. The CDR3 bases are TGTGCCAGTAGTATAGATCTTCCCGGGCATCAGTTCTTC.

The rearrangement joins TRBV28 to TRBJ2-2, with TRBD1 as a possible D gene (5 bases). This CDR3 is 13 amino acids long. Germline V gene lookup returns CDR1 MDHEN and CDR2 SYDVKM. V dropped 2 bases and J dropped 4 bases, with 5 bases sitting between them. The CDR3 bases are TGTGCCAGCAGTTTAAGGGGCACCGGGGAGCTGTTTTTT. This sequence encodes CASSLRGTGELFF.

The CDR3 loop is CASSLMGNTEAFF. The CDR3 nucleotides read TGCGCCAGCAGCTTGATGGGCAACACTGAAGCTTTCTTT. This rearrangement joins TRBV5-1 to TRBJ1-1, with no clear D. V lost 1 base and J 2 bases, leaving 6 bases between the germline ends. CDR1 and CDR2 from the germline V gene are SGHRS and YFSETQ. The CDR3 sequence is 13 residues long.

The rearrangement links TRBV6-6 to TRBJ2-3; D call uncertain. CDR1 is MNHNY and CDR2 is SVGAGI in the germline V gene (reference sequence). Trimming cost V 7 bases and J 3 bases, with 14 bases left between them. The CDR3 extends over 14 amino acids. DNA for the CDR3: TGTGCCAGCACTAAACAAATAAGGACAGATACGCAGTATTTT. This gives the protein CASTKQIRTDTQYF.

The chain is built from TRBV6-1 and TRBJ2-7; 10 nucleotides align to TRBD1. J was trimmed by 7 bases and V by 3 bases; bases with no gene match: 9. CDR1 is MNHNS, CDR2 SASEGT, per germline. This CDR3 has 15 amino acids. The CDR3 reads CASSEGPGQGWEQYF. CDR3 bases: TGTGCCAGCAGTGAGGGACCGGGACAGGGGTGGGAGCAGTACTTC.

The chain combines TRBV15 with TRBJ2-1; D gene unclear. The V gene lost 0 bases and the J gene lost 6 bases, with 15 bases spanning the gap. The germline gives CDR1 LNHNV, CDR2 YYDKDF (reference sequence). This CDR3 spans 16 amino acids. The CDR3 reads CATSRDIRFGGNEQFF. In nucleotides, the CDR3 is TGTGCCACCAGCAGAGATATACGCTTTGGCGGCAATGAGCAGTTCTTC. Using reference TRBV15 and TRBJ2-1 for the parts outside the CDR3, the full variable domain is DAMVIQNPRYQVTQFGKPVTLSCSQTLNHNVMYWYQQKSSQAPKLLFHYYDKDFNNEADTPDNFQSRRPNTSFCFLDIRSPGLGDTAMYLCATSRDIRFGGNEQFFGPGTRLTVL.

The V call is TRBV29-1, the J call TRBJ2-1, with D perhaps matching TRBD2 (6 bases). V was trimmed by 4 bases and J by 4 bases, leaving 17 bases between them. The CDR3 has 15 residues. Germline V gives CDR1 SQVTM, CDR2 ANQGSEA. The CDR3 DNA sequence: TGCAGCGTTGGAGCTGGGGCTAGCGCATACAATGAGCAGTTCTTC. Its translation: CSVGAGASAYNEQFF.

The rearrangement links TRBV4-1 to TRBJ2-1, with TRBD1 matching 7 bases. The CDR3 length is 14 residues. Germline values: CDR1 MGHRA, CDR2 YSYEKL. V lost 0 bases to trimming and J lost 10 bases; unmatched junction nucleotides: 6. The CDR3 nucleotides are TGCGCCAGCAGCCAAGAAAGGGGGCGAGAGGAGCAGTTCTTC. Amino acids: CASSQERGREEQFF.

The rearrangement joins TRBV30 to TRBJ2-3; 8 bases fit TRBD2. The CDR3 is 14 residues long. Germline CDR1 is GTSNPN and CDR2 is SVGIG (reference sequence). The trim removed 4 bases at V and 5 bases at J, leaving 8 bases unmatched. CDR3 sequence: CAWTERESVDTQYF. DNA of the CDR3: TGTGCCTGGACCGAGCGGGAGTCAGTAGATACGCAGTATTTT. The variable domain in full, completed from reference TRBV30 and TRBJ2-3, reads SQTIHQWPATLVQPVGSPLSLECTVEGTSNPNLYWYRQAAGRGLQLLFYSVGIGQISSEVPQNLSASRPQDRQFILSSKKLLLSDSGFYLCAWTERESVDTQYFGPGTRLTVL.